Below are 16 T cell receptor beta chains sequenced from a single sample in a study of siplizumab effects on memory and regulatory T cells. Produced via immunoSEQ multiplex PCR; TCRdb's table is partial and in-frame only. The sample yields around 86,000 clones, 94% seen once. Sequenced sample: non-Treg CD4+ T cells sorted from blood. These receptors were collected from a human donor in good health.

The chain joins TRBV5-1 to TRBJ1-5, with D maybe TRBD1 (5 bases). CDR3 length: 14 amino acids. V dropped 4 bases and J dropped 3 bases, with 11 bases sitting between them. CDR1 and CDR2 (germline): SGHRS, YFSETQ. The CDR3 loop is CASSVGTANQPQHF. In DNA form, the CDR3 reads TGCGCCAGCAGCGTCGGGACGGCCAATCAGCCCCAGCATTTT.

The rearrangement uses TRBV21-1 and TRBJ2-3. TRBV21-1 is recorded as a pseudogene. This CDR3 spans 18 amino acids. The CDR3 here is CASSKGGPGAMEADTQYF. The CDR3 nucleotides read TGTGCCAGCAGCAAAGGCGGCCCGGGGGCGATGGAAGCAGATACGCAGTATTTT.

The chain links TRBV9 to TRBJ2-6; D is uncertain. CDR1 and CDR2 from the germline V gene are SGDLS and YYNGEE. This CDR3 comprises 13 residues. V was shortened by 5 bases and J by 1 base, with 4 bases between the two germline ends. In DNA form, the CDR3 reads TGTGCCAGCAGTCGTTCTGGGGCCAACGTCCTGACTTTC. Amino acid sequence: CASSRSGANVLTF.

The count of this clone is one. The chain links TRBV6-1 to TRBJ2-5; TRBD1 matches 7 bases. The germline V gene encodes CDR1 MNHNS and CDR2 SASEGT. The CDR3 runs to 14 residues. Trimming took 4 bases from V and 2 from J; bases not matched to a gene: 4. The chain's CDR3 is CASSAWGQQETQYF. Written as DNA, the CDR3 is TGTGCCAGCAGTGCCTGGGGACAGCAAGAGACCCAGTACTTC.

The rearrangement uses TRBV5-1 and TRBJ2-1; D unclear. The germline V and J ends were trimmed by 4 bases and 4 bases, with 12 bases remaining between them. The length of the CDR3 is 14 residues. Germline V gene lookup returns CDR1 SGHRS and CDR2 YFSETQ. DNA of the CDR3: TGCGCCAGCAGCACCCTGGGCCAGTACAATGAGCAGTTCTTC. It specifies CASSTLGQYNEQFF.

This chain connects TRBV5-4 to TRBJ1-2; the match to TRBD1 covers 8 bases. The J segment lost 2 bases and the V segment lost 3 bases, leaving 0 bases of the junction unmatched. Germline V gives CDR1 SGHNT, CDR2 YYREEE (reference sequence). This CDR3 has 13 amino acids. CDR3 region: CASSWTGNYGYTF. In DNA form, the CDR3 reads TGTGCCAGCAGCTGGACAGGGAACTATGGCTACACCTTC.

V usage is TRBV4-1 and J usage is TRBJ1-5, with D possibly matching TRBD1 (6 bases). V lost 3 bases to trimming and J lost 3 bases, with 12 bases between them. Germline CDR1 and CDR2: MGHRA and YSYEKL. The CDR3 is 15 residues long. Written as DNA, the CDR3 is TGCGCCAGCAGCCATGTGGACAGCCACAATCAGCCCCAGCATTTT. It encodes CASSHVDSHNQPQHF.

CDR3 nucleotide sequence: TGCGCCAGCAGCTCGGACAGGGGCCATGGCTACACCTTC. This translates into CASSSDRGHGYTF. The chain combines TRBV5-1 with TRBJ1-2; 9 positions agree with TRBD1. Germline CDR1 and CDR2: SGHRS and YFSETQ. With 3 bases clipped from V and 6 bases from J, the junction kept 3 bases outside the gene matches. The CDR3 runs 13 residues.

The CDR3 reads CASTAQEQSGYTF. In DNA form, the CDR3 reads TGTGCCAGCACAGCACAGGAGCAAAGTGGCTACACCTTC. This chain uses TRBV2 with TRBJ1-2; tentative D call: TRBD1 (5 bases). Trimming took 7 bases from V and 7 from J, leaving 16 bases between them. Per the germline V gene, CDR1 is SNHLY and CDR2 is FYNNEI. The CDR3 extends over 13 amino acids. The whole variable domain, filled in from reference TRBV2 and TRBJ1-2, reads EPEVTQTPSHQVTQMGQEVILRCVPISNHLYFYWYRQILGQKVEFLVSFYNNEISEKSEIFDDQFSVERPDGSNFTLKIRSTKLEDSAMYFCASTAQEQSGYTFGSGTRLTVV.

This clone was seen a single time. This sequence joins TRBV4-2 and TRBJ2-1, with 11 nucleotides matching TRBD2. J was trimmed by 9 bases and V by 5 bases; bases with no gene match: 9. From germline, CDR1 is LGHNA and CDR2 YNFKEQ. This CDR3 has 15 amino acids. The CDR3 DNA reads TGTGCCAGCAGCTCTCTAGCGGGGGGCCCCATTGAGCAGTTCTTC. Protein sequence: CASSSLAGGPIEQFF.

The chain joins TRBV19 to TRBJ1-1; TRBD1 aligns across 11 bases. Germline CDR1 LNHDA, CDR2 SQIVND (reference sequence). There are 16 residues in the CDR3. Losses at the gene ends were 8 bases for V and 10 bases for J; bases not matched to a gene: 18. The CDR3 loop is CASFPGTGGTSRAAFF. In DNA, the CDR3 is TGTGCCAGTTTCCCCGGGACAGGGGGGACCTCGAGGGCAGCTTTCTTT. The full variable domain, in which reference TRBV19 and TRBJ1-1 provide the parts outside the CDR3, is DGGITQSPKYLFRKEGQNVTLSCEQNLNHDAMYWYRQDPGQGLRLIYYSQIVNDFQKGDIAEGYSVSREKKESFPLTVTSAQKNPTAFYLCASFPGTGGTSRAAFFGQGTRLTVV.

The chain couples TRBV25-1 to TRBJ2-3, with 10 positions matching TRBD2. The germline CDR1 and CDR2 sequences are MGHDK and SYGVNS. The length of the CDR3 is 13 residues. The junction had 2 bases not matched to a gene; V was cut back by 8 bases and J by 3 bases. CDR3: CASVAGGTDTQYF. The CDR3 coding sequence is TGTGCCAGCGTAGCGGGGGGTACAGATACGCAGTATTTT.

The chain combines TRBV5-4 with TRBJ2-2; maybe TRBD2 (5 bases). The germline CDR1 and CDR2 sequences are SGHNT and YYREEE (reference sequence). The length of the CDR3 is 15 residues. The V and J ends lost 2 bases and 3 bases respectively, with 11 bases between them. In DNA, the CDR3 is TGTGCCAGCAGCTTAGTGGGAGTCGACACCGGGGAGCTGTTTTTT. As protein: CASSLVGVDTGELFF.

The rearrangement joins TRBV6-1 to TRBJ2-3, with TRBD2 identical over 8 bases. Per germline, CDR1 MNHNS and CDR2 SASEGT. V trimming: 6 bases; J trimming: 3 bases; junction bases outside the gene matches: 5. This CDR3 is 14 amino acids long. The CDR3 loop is CASSPGGGTDTQYF. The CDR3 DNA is TGTGCCAGCAGCCCCGGGGGGGGGACAGATACGCAGTATTTT.

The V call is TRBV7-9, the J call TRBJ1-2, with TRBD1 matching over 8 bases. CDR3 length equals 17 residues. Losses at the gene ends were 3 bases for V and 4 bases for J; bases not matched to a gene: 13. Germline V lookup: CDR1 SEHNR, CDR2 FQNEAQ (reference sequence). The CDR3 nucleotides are TGTGCCAGCAGCTTTAGTGGGAGACAGGGGCTCGGCTATGGCTACACCTTC. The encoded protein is CASSFSGRQGLGYGYTF.

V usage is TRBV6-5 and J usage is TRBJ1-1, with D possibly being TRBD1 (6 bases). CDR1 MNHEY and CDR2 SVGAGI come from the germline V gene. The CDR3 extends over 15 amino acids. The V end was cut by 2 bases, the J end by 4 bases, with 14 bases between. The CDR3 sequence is CASSYARGLVTEAFF. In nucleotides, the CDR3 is TGTGCCAGCAGTTACGCCCGGGGGCTTGTCACTGAAGCTTTCTTT.